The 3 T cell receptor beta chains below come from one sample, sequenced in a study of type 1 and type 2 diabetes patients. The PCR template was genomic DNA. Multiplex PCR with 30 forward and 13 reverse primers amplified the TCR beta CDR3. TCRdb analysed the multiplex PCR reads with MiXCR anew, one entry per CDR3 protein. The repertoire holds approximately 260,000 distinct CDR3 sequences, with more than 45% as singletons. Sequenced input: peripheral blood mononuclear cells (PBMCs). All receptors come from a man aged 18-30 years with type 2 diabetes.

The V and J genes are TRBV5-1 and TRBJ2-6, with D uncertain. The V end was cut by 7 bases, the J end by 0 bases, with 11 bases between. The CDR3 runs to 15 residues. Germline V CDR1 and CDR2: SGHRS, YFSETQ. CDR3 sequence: CASATFSSGANVLTF. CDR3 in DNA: TGCGCCAGCGCTACTTTCAGCTCTGGGGCCAACGTCCTGACTTTC.

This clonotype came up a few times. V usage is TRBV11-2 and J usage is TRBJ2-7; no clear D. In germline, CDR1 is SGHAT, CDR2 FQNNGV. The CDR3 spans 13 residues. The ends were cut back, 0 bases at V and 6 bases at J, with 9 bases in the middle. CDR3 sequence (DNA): TGTGCCAGCAGCTTAGACCGCGAACGCGAGCAGTACTTC. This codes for CASSLDREREQYF.

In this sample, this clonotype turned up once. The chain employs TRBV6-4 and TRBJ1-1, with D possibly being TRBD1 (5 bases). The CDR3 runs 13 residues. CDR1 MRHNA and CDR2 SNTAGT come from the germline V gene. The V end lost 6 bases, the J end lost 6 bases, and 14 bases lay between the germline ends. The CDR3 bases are TGTGCCAGCAGATCCACGGGGGTGGCTGAAGCTTTCTTT. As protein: CASRSTGVAEAFF.